One sample yielded the 28 T cell receptor beta chains listed below, sequenced in a study of CD8 T cells in Susac syndrome. Reverse transcription of roughly 0.5 to 1 ug RNA used random hexamers. TCRdb passed the immunoSEQ multiplex PCR reads through MiXCR, listing each CDR3 protein once. The table records about 200,000 distinct CDR3 sequences, 85% to 95% of them present only once. What was sequenced was CD4+ T cells from PBMCs. These receptors were obtained from a human donor in good health.

The chain carries TRBV24-1 and TRBJ2-5; 7 positions match TRBD1. The CDR3 extends over 15 amino acids. V trimming: 5 bases; J trimming: 1 base; junction bases outside the gene matches: 6. Germline V CDR1 and CDR2: KGHDR, SFDVKD. The CDR3 protein is CATSVSDRAQETQYF. The CDR3 nucleotides are TGTGCCACCAGTGTCTCCGACAGGGCCCAAGAGACCCAGTACTTC.

V is TRBV7-9 and J is TRBJ1-5; D gene uncertain. The V end lost 1 base, the J end lost 2 bases, and 12 bases lay between the germline ends. The CDR3 covers 16 residues. From germline, CDR1 is SEHNR and CDR2 FQNEAQ (reference sequence). The CDR3 DNA reads TGTGCCAGCAGCTTAGAGGGAGGGATCGGCAATCAGCCCCAGCATTTT. As protein: CASSLEGGIGNQPQHF.

The genes are TRBV20-1 and TRBJ1-5; D may be TRBD1 (5 bases). CDR1 and CDR2 (germline): DFQATT, SNEGSKA (reference sequence). The CDR3 is 16 amino acids. The V end was cut by 0 bases, the J end by 5 bases, with 17 bases between. The CDR3 nucleotides read TGCAGTGCTAGAGATGGGGGTAAGGAGGCGGATCAGCCCCAGCATTTT. Translating gives CSARDGGKEADQPQHF.

The CDR3 here is CSVETSNEKLFF. Written as DNA, the CDR3 is TGCAGCGTTGAAACCTCTAATGAAAAACTGTTTTTT. The V and J genes are TRBV29-1 and TRBJ1-4; D call uncertain. Looked up from germline, CDR1 is SQVTM and CDR2 is ANQGSEA. V gave up 2 bases and J gave up 3 bases, with 4 bases separating them. CDR3 length: 12 residues.

The J gene is TRBJ2-3, the V gene TRBV9, with D unclear. CDR3 size: 13 residues. Germline CDR1 is SGDLS and CDR2 is YYNGEE. Trimming removed 1 base from V and 2 bases from J, with 5 bases in between. CDR3 sequence: CASSVSTTDTQYF. The DNA of the CDR3 is TGTGCCAGCAGCGTATCGACCACAGATACGCAGTATTTT.

The chain uses TRBV6-5 and TRBJ2-1, with D possibly TRBD1 on 5 matching bases. The CDR3 has 13 amino acids. Germline CDR1 is MNHEY and CDR2 is SVGAGI. As DNA, the CDR3 is TGTGGCGTGGGGCGGAGCTCCTACAATGAGCAGTTCTTC. It yields the protein CGVGRSSYNEQFF.

In its sample, this clonotype was seen a few times. This chain connects TRBV7-2 to TRBJ2-3; D call uncertain. With 11 bases removed from V and 3 bases from J, the gap between germline ends came to 12 bases. The CDR3 spans 12 residues. From germline, CDR1 is SGHTA and CDR2 FQGNSA. The CDR3 region has the DNA TGTGCCTCCAGACTCACGACAGATACGCAGTATTTT. The encoded protein is CASRLTTDTQYF.

The rearrangement links TRBV3-1 to TRBJ1-4; a possible D gene is TRBD1 (5 bases). The CDR3 length is 14 residues. The V and J ends lost 3 bases and 5 bases respectively, with 10 bases between them. Germline V gene data show CDR1 as LGHDT and CDR2 as YNNKEL (reference sequence). Here the CDR3 DNA reads TGTGCCAGCAGCCACTCGACAGTGAATGAAAAACTGTTTTTT. This gives the protein CASSHSTVNEKLFF.

The rearrangement joins TRBV6-5 to TRBJ1-2; D may be TRBD1 (5 bases). The CDR3 runs 14 residues. Germline CDR1 and CDR2: MNHEY and SVGAGI. V gave up 2 bases and J gave up 6 bases, with 13 bases separating them. The CDR3 region has the DNA TGTGCCAGCAGTTACAGGGCCAGGGAGAATGGCTACACCTTC. It codes for CASSYRARENGYTF.

This chain joins TRBV6-5 and TRBJ1-5, with 12 bases identical to TRBD1. The trim removed 4 bases at V and 6 bases at J, leaving 10 bases unmatched. The CDR3 extends over 17 amino acids. The germline V gene has CDR1 MNHEY and CDR2 SVGAGI. Here the CDR3 DNA reads TGTGCCAGCAGTTTAGCGGGGACAGGGGGCTATGTTCAGCCCCAGCATTTT. This translates into CASSLAGTGGYVQPQHF.

The CDR3 DNA is TGTGCCAGCAGTGATATGACAGGTAGTACCGATGAGCAGTTCTTC. Translated, it gives CASSDMTGSTDEQFF. V and J are TRBV25-1 and TRBJ2-1, with D perhaps TRBD1 (6 bases). The CDR3 runs to 15 residues. V was shortened by 3 bases and J by 8 bases, with 17 bases between the two germline ends. The germline gives CDR1 MGHDK, CDR2 SYGVNS.

The chain recombines TRBV20-1 with TRBJ2-1; 11 nucleotides match TRBD2. This CDR3 spans 13 amino acids. Germline V lookup: CDR1 DFQATT, CDR2 SNEGSKA (reference sequence). Trimming at V came to 6 bases and at J to 5 bases, leaving 3 bases not matched to a gene. The CDR3 region is CSAISGGDNEQFF. The DNA for the CDR3 is TGCAGTGCCATTAGCGGGGGGGACAATGAGCAGTTCTTC.

The rearrangement joins TRBV7-2 to TRBJ2-6; D gene unclear. Trimming took 7 bases from V and 4 from J, leaving 11 bases between them. Germline-derived CDR1 and CDR2 are SGHTA and FQGNSA. The CDR3 has 14 residues. In DNA form, the CDR3 reads TGTGCCAGCACCCTAACGACAGGGGCCAACGTCCTGACTTTC. It yields the protein CASTLTTGANVLTF. Supplemented by reference TRBV7-2 and TRBJ2-6, the full variable domain reads GAGVSQSPSNKVTEKGKDVELRCDPISGHTALYWYRQSLGQGLEFLIYFQGNSAPDKSGLPSDRFSAERTGGSVSTLTIQRTQQEDSAVYLCASTLTTGANVLTFGAGSRLTVL.

The chain combines TRBV29-1 with TRBJ2-3; D unclear. This CDR3 has 12 residues. CDR1 and CDR2 (germline): SQVTM, ANQGSEA. V shed 5 bases and J shed 6 bases, with 12 bases lying between them. The CDR3 is CSVKYPGDTQYF. The CDR3 DNA sequence: TGCAGCGTTAAATATCCCGGCGATACGCAGTATTTT.

The chain combines TRBV30 with TRBJ1-5; D possibly corresponds to TRBD1 (5 bases). The V end lost 1 base, the J end lost 4 bases, and 11 bases lay between the germline ends. The CDR3 extends over 14 amino acids. Germline V gene sequence: CDR1 GTSNPN, CDR2 SVGIG (reference sequence). The CDR3 DNA reads TGTGCCTGGAGTGAGGACAACCGGAATCAGCCCCAGCATTTT. Translation gives CAWSEDNRNQPQHF.

The gene calls are TRBV2 and TRBJ2-6; possible D gene TRBD1, 5 bases. The CDR3 extends over 15 amino acids. Trimming shortened V by 7 bases and J by 0 bases, and 10 bases separated the two germline ends. Germline V gene data show CDR1 as SNHLY and CDR2 as FYNNEI. The CDR3 here is CASIGHLSGANVLTF. In DNA form, the CDR3 reads TGTGCCAGCATAGGACATCTCTCTGGGGCCAACGTCCTGACTTTC.

The gene calls are TRBV13 and TRBJ2-2, with D perhaps matching TRBD1 (5 bases). Trimming took 2 bases from V and 1 from J, leaving 11 bases between them. Germline CDR1 PRHDT, CDR2 FYEKMQ (reference sequence). The CDR3 runs 16 residues. The CDR3 region is CASSLRQIQNTGELFF. The CDR3, as DNA: TGTGCCAGCAGCTTAAGACAGATTCAGAACACCGGGGAGCTGTTTTTT.

This clonotype was seen more than once but under ten times. V and J are TRBV6-5 and TRBJ2-7; 7 positions match TRBD2. Per germline, CDR1 MNHEY and CDR2 SVGAGI. Germline trimming cut 2 bases from V and 6 bases from J; bases unmatched to any gene: 4. The CDR3 runs 13 residues. CDR3 DNA sequence: TGTGCCAGCAGTTACCGCAGGGAGGGCGAGCAGTACTTC. Translation: CASSYRREGEQYF.

This clonotype was found once. The chain is built from TRBV29-1 and TRBJ2-3; D remains ambiguous. Per the germline V gene, CDR1 is SQVTM and CDR2 is ANQGSEA. The CDR3 totals 13 residues. Trimming left V 4 bases short and J 2 bases short, with 10 bases between. The CDR3 is CSVAKGVTDTQYF. Written as DNA, the CDR3 is TGCAGCGTTGCGAAAGGCGTCACAGATACGCAGTATTTT.

In nucleotides, the CDR3 is TGCAGTGCTAGACCTCCGAGCCCGGGCAGGAATCAGCCCCAGCATTTT. As protein: CSARPPSPGRNQPQHF. The chain carries TRBV20-1 and TRBJ1-5, with D hard to call. CDR3 length: 16 residues. CDR1 and CDR2 from the germline V gene are DFQATT and SNEGSKA (reference sequence). V dropped 2 bases and J dropped 4 bases, with 18 bases sitting between them.

The rearrangement links TRBV4-1 to TRBJ1-1; unclear D gene. The V gene lost 3 bases and the J gene lost 3 bases, with 8 bases spanning the gap. The CDR3 is made up of 13 amino acids. Germline CDR1 MGHRA, CDR2 YSYEKL. The CDR3: CASSQQRDTEAFF. The CDR3 nucleotides read TGCGCCAGCAGCCAGCAGCGCGACACTGAAGCTTTCTTT.

This chain links TRBV29-1 with TRBJ1-2; D gene uncertain. From germline, CDR1 is SQVTM and CDR2 ANQGSEA. CDR3 length: 12 amino acids. V gave up 3 bases and J gave up 8 bases, with 13 bases separating them. The DNA of the CDR3 is TGCAGCGTTGACCGAGAGATGGGCGGCTACACCTTC. This sequence encodes CSVDREMGGYTF. The full variable domain, completed using reference TRBV29-1 and TRBJ1-2, is SAVISQKPSRDICQRGTSLTIQCQVDSQVTMMFWYRQQPGQSLTLIATANQGSEATYESGFVIDKFPISRPNLTFSTLTVSNMSPEDSSIYLCSVDREMGGYTFGSGTRLTVV.

This chain links TRBV18 with TRBJ1-5, with D hard to call. Germline assignment: CDR1 KGHSH and CDR2 LQKENI. V was cut by 1 base and J by 2 bases, with 12 bases left in between. This CDR3 spans 16 amino acids. The CDR3 is CASSPQPTSGNQPQHF. CDR3 coding DNA: TGTGCCAGCTCACCACAACCCACCTCGGGCAATCAGCCCCAGCATTTT. The whole variable domain, filled in from reference TRBV18 and TRBJ1-5, reads NAGVMQNPRHLVRRRGQEARLRCSPMKGHSHVYWYRQLPEEGLKFMVYLQKENIIDESGMPKERFSAEFPKEGPSILRIQQVVRGDSAAYFCASSPQPTSGNQPQHFGDGTRLSIL.

The V call is TRBV23-1, the J call TRBJ2-7; possibly TRBD2 for D (6 bases). TRBV23-1 is noted as an ORF with a role that remains uncertain. Trimming shortened V by 5 bases and J by 2 bases, and 13 bases separated the two germline ends. The CDR3 length is 14 residues. CDR3 nucleotides: TGCGCCAGCAGTGGGGACTCCCGACCCTACGAGCAGTACTTC. It yields the protein CASSGDSRPYEQYF.

The rearrangement links TRBV9 to TRBJ2-7, with a weak D call TRBD1 (6 bases). V lost 3 bases, J lost 3 bases, and 10 bases lay in between. Germline assignment: CDR1 SGDLS and CDR2 YYNGEE. The CDR3 covers 13 residues. CDR3 residues: CASSARGFYEQYF. CDR3 in DNA: TGTGCCAGCAGCGCCAGGGGTTTCTACGAGCAGTACTTC.

The chain employs TRBV28 and TRBJ1-5, with D possibly TRBD1 on 6 matching bases. Trimming took off 10 bases at V and 0 bases at J, with 10 bases between the two ends. The germline V gene encodes CDR1 MDHEN and CDR2 SYDVKM. The CDR3 has 13 amino acids. The CDR3 bases are TGTGCCATTAGGGGGAGTAGCAATCAGCCCCAGCATTTT. Its translation is CAIRGSSNQPQHF. The variable domain in full, with the rest retrieved from reference TRBV28 and TRBJ1-5, is DVKVTQSSRYLVKRTGEKVFLECVQDMDHENMFWYRQDPGLGLRLIYFSYDVKMKEKGDIPEGYSVSREKKERFSLILESASTNQTSMYLCAIRGSSNQPQHFGDGTRLSIL.

This chain links TRBV7-9 with TRBJ2-7; D uncertain. In germline, CDR1 is SEHNR, CDR2 FQNEAQ (reference sequence). V was trimmed by 4 bases and J by 2 bases, leaving 24 bases between them. CDR3 size: 18 residues. The CDR3 DNA is TGTGCCAGCAGCTCCGGCCGTTATATGGGAAGCAAAACCTACGAGCAGTACTTC. Its translation: CASSSGRYMGSKTYEQYF.

The chain uses TRBV11-1 and TRBJ2-1; the match to TRBD1 covers 8 bases. CDR1 is SGHAT and CDR2 is FQDESV in the germline V gene (reference sequence). This CDR3 region has 17 residues. V was pared by 1 base and J by 2 bases, with 7 bases of the junction left unmatched. DNA of the CDR3: TGTGCCAGCAGCTTAGATGCAGGGGGCTTGACCTACAATGAGCAGTTCTTC. Its protein is CASSLDAGGLTYNEQFF.